This entry is about one T cell receptor beta chain. The antigen it recognizes is unknown. No per-base quality is available; no much larger clone lies one base away. The CDR3 runs 18 residues from the cysteine to the phenylalanine. The CDR3 DNA has 54 bases and is translated from base 1. Based on the germline V gene (reference sequence), the CDR1 and CDR2 sequences are SGHNT and YYREEE. Trimmed from V: 3 bases; trimmed from J: 4 bases; junction bases lacking a gene match: 13. This specimen comes from a study of blood T cell repertoires in COVID-19 (dated by TCRdb to 2020 to 2022). With regard to the full study: The collaborator samples originated in the United States, Italy and Spain and spanned the acute and convalescent phases of COVID-19. The prospective study material was composed of cDNA or gDNA derived from T cells, B-cell-depleted T cells, or PBMCs. Deeply sampled blood TCRbeta repertoires from subjects exposed to, actively infected with, or recovered from COVID-19 were included in the dataset. The repertoires were released in a freely available public database intended as a resource for research on the immune response to SARS-CoV-2. The samples were drawn from two sources: the first 160 participants of the ongoing ImmuneRACE study, and 950 to 1,500 subjects contributed by 6 global collaborators. Nearly every sample came with metadata listing a de-identified subject ID, COVID-19 status, age in years and sex. Where available, HLA class I and class II types were taken from metadata supplied by the sample provider and were not determined by assay-based typing. General findings and caveats noted by the study authors: Clinical and demographic metadata were provided uncurated, with the amount varying by source and participant.

The collaborating institutions used their own protocols to collect whole blood in K2EDTA tubes. For TCRbeta analysis, collaborators shipped samples as frozen whole blood, isolated PBMCs, or DNA extracted from either of those sample types. The immunoSEQ Assay, a bias-controlled multiplex PCR, was used to amplify TCRbeta CDR3 regions from genomic DNA. The study's own analysis went as follows. The number of nucleated cells in each sample was estimated from the amplification of reference gene primers within the assay. Sequence reads were collapsed and filtered to measure the absolute abundance of every unique TCRbeta CDR3 rearrangement. For each sample, productive Simpson clonality was calculated as the square root of Simpson's diversity index over productive rearrangements. TCRdb mirrors the immuneACCESS table, restricted to in-frame sequences. Some clones are absent from its copies; in checked studies, under half trace to an unresolved V gene, and the reason for the others is unknown. The V and J calls and clone size come from that table; D and trimming were worked out from the DNA. This sample has approximately 450,000 clones in its table, and around nine tenths of those were observed once. The ten biggest clones cover roughly 4% of the sample.

The sequencing input was peripheral blood. The chain is made from TRBV5-4 and TRBJ2-7, and 13 junctional nucleotides match TRBD2. This TCR came from a woman aged 25-40 years with acute or convalescent COVID-19. The CDR3 amino acid sequence is: CASSSLQRRTSGGYEQYF. The nucleotide sequence reads as follows: TGTGCCAGCAGCTCCCTTCAACGCAGGACTAGCGGGGGTTACGAGCAGTACTTC.